This T cell receptor beta chain was documented in a study of identical twins. Study-wide points: Invariant T cells like MAIT and iNKT could partly confound the zero-insertion analyses.

The table lists this clonotype with many counts. What it binds is not known. TCRdb reanalysed the 5' RACE reads using MiXCR and keeps one entry per CDR3 protein. This table has fewer than 800,000 distinct CDR3 sequences, around 7.4% appearing once. Trimming cost V 5 bases and J 1 base, with 15 bases left between them. The CDR3 runs 16 residues. Germline V gives CDR1 LNHNV, CDR2 YYDKDF (reference sequence). These same records also appear under a second study, on yellow fever vaccine responses in identical twins. In that study: Twin vaccine T cell responses reportedly seemed partly convergent, partly personalized.

The receptor was derived from a woman aged 18-30 years in good health. What was sequenced was PBMCs. The gene calls are TRBV15 and TRBJ1-3; tentatively, D is TRBD1 (5 bases). The CDR3 loop reads CATSAAGWGSGNTIYF. CDR3 DNA: TGTGCCACCAGCGCCGCAGGGTGGGGATCTGGAAACACCATATATTTT.